This T cell receptor beta chain was sequenced for a study of cytomegalovirus exposure and HLA in healthy donors. The length of the CDR3 is 14 residues. Germline V gene data show CDR1 as SEHNR and CDR2 as FQNEAQ (reference sequence). V was clipped by 1 base and J by 4 bases, with 8 bases between them. Primers: 60 Vbeta forward and 13 Jbeta reverse. Repertoires were generated with immunoSEQ multiplex PCR, while TCRdb's copy carries only in-frame clones and drops some. The profile shows about 97,000 clones, about 85% of them singletons. The clonotype comes from a man aged 25 to 40 in good health and CMV-seronegative. The sample comprised PBMCs. The chain carries TRBV7-9 and TRBJ2-1; D not certain. CDR3 region: CASSLGPAYNEQFF. The CDR3 DNA reads as TGTGCCAGCAGCTTAGGGCCCGCTTACAATGAGCAGTTCTTC. Using reference TRBV7-9 and TRBJ2-1 for the parts outside the CDR3, the full variable domain is DTGVSQNPRHKITKRGQNVTFRCDPISEHNRLYWYRQTLGQGPEFLTYFQNEAQLEKSRLLSDRFSAERPKGSFSTLEIQRTEQGDSAMYLCASSLGPAYNEQFFGPGTRLTVL.